This passage covers 8 T cell receptor beta chains from one sample sequenced in a study of Ad26.COV2.S vaccination and SARS-CoV-2 variants. Regarding treatment: some 20 received Ad26.COV2.S at low or high dose, single or two shots; roughly five received placebo; per-sample allocation not given. Sampling was done on day 63 after the first vaccine or placebo injection. Clones were read by immunoSEQ multiplex PCR, and TCRdb kept only the in-frame ones, dropping some. The sample yields roughly 390,000 clones, 70% to 90% seen once. The sequenced sample was peripheral blood, obtained in a trial of Ad26.COV2.S vaccine versus placebo. The receptors here all came from a person aged 18-65 years who received the Ad26.COV2.S COVID-19 vaccine or a placebo.

The chain has TRBV19 and TRBJ1-4; TRBD1 matches at 7 bases. The length of the CDR3 is 14 residues. With 5 bases clipped from V and 8 bases from J, the junction kept 8 bases outside the gene matches. The germline gives CDR1 LNHDA, CDR2 SQIVND (reference sequence). This chain's CDR3 is CASSPRQGYEKLFF. As DNA, the CDR3 is TGTGCCAGTAGTCCACGACAGGGTTACGAAAAACTGTTTTTT.

The chain is built from TRBV5-1 and TRBJ1-4; the D gene is possibly TRBD1 (5 bases). CDR1 and CDR2 from the germline V gene are SGHRS and YFSETQ. The CDR3 is 16 amino acids. Trimming took off 4 bases at V and 6 bases at J, with 19 bases between the two ends. CDR3 sequence: CASSPRTTSGDEKLFF. DNA of the CDR3: TGCGCCAGCAGCCCCAGGACCACCTCGGGGGATGAAAAACTGTTTTTT.

The rearrangement uses TRBV2 and TRBJ1-2, with D unclear. This CDR3 region has 13 residues. The germline V and J ends were trimmed by 2 bases and 4 bases, with 8 bases remaining between them. From germline, CDR1 is SNHLY and CDR2 FYNNEI. CDR3 in amino acids: CASSEPRAYGYTF. DNA for the CDR3: TGTGCCAGCAGTGAACCCAGAGCCTATGGCTACACCTTC.

The V and J genes are TRBV7-2 and TRBJ2-1; no definite D call. Germline CDR1 SGHTA, CDR2 FQGNSA. Trimming took off 3 bases at V and 7 bases at J, with 10 bases between the two ends. The CDR3 runs to 13 residues. CDR3 sequence (DNA): TGTGCCAGCAGCTTCGAAGTTTCGAATGAGCAGTTCTTC. Translation: CASSFEVSNEQFF. The full variable domain, rest sourced from reference TRBV7-2 and TRBJ2-1, is GAGVSQSPSNKVTEKGKDVELRCDPISGHTALYWYRQSLGQGLEFLIYFQGNSAPDKSGLPSDRFSAERTGGSVSTLTIQRTQQEDSAVYLCASSFEVSNEQFFGPGTRLTVL.

The chain recombines TRBV5-6 with TRBJ2-5, with 9 bases aligning to TRBD2. J gave up 3 bases and V 0 bases, and 9 bases lay outside the gene matches. This CDR3 has 17 amino acids. Germline V gene data show CDR1 as SGHDT and CDR2 as YYEEEE. The CDR3 DNA is TGTGCCAGCAGCTTGGCCGGTAGCGGGGGAGAAAAAGAGACCCAGTACTTC. The encoded protein is CASSLAGSGGEKETQYF. The full variable domain, its missing parts supplied by reference TRBV5-6 and TRBJ2-5, is DAGVTQSPTHLIKTRGQQVTLRCSPKSGHDTVSWYQQALGQGPQFIFQYYEEEERQRGNFPDRFSGHQFPNYSSELNVNALLLGDSALYLCASSLAGSGGEKETQYFGPGTRLLVL.

The rearrangement links TRBV6-5 to TRBJ2-7, with a weak D call TRBD2 (7 bases). V lost 0 bases, J lost 3 bases, and 15 bases lay in between. The CDR3 runs to 16 residues. Germline assignment: CDR1 MNHEY and CDR2 SVGAGI. The CDR3 bases are TGTGCCAGCAGTTACTCGGGGGGGGCGCAGGGCTACGAGCAGTACTTC. It is translated as CASSYSGGAQGYEQYF.

V usage is TRBV30 and J usage is TRBJ1-4, with TRBD1 matching over 8 bases. The J segment lost 13 bases and the V segment lost 0 bases, leaving 16 bases of the junction unmatched. The length of the CDR3 is 16 residues. CDR1 is GTSNPN and CDR2 is SVGIG in the germline V gene (reference sequence). The CDR3 region is CAWSVGGRDRGGGLFF. The DNA of the CDR3 is TGTGCCTGGAGTGTAGGAGGCCGAGACAGGGGAGGCGGACTGTTTTTT.

V and J are TRBV19 and TRBJ1-1, with D possibly matching TRBD1 (6 bases). V shed 6 bases and J shed 0 bases, with 14 bases lying between them. The CDR3 is 15 residues long. Germline V gene lookup returns CDR1 LNHDA and CDR2 SQIVND (reference sequence). The DNA of the CDR3 is TGTGCCAGTAGCCCAGGGGAGGGTATGAACACTGAAGCTTTCTTT. It yields the protein CASSPGEGMNTEAFF.